The text below deals with one T cell receptor (beta chain). Germline-derived CDR1 and CDR2 are KGHSH and LQKENI. This CDR3 has 13 amino acids. The V and J ends lost 9 bases and 3 bases, in that order; junction bases with no gene match: 8. In the authors' workflow: Amplification with reference gene primers provided the estimates of nucleated cell counts. This table comes from immunoSEQ multiplex PCR, and its TCRdb copy is limited to in-frame clones, with some not included. V and J calls and clone size come straight from that table; D and trimming were deduced from the DNA. The data hold roughly 290,000 clones, with approximately 83% observed a single time. This specimen comes from a study of blood T cell repertoires in COVID-19.

The sample was peripheral blood. The TCR comes from a woman aged 25 to 45 who had recovered from COVID-19. V usage is TRBV18 and J usage is TRBJ2-7; TRBD1 matches 7 bases. The CDR3 DNA reads TGTGCCAGTCGGCCGGGACAGTTCTACGAGCAGTACTTC. The encoded protein is CASRPGQFYEQYF.